These T cell receptor beta chains were read from a single sample in a study of identical twins. TCRdb called the 5' RACE reads again in MiXCR, with one record for every CDR3 protein. Among a few hundred thousand distinct CDR3 sequences listed, approximately 11% were seen once. The same sample was also used in a study of yellow fever vaccine responses in identical twins.

Sample: memory (CD45RO+) T cells sorted from blood. These TCRs come from a young woman in good health. Each CDR3 is given with its conserved first and last residue. A D gene is named only where the DNA matches it firmly. Expanded clones are given a class, and other clones once, few, many or no size at all.

NA	TRBJ2-7	TRBV20-1	NA	CSASDGPYEQYF	TGCAGTGCTTCGGACGGTCCCTACGAGCAGTACTTC
NA	TRBJ1-2	TRBV2	few	CASSGRQDLYGYTF	TGTGCCAGCAGTGGCCGACAGGACCTCTATGGCTACACCTTC
NA	TRBJ1-6	TRBV5-1	NA	CASSSSSLNSPLHF	TGCGCCAGCAGCTCTTCATCTCTAAATTCACCCCTCCACTTT
TRBD1	TRBJ2-7	TRBV29-1	few	CSAVGTGHGEQYF	TGCAGCGCGGTGGGGACAGGGCACGGCGAGCAGTACTTC
NA	TRBJ2-2	TRBV12-3/TRBV12-4	few	CASSNGAARNTGELFF	TGTGCCAGCAGTAATGGGGCTGCCCGGAACACCGGGGAGCTGTTTTTT
NA	TRBJ2-2	TRBV4-3	NA	CASSQGPGAITGELFF	TGCGCCAGCAGCCAAGGTCCGGGGGCGATCACCGGGGAGCTGTTTTTT
TRBD2	TRBJ2-7	TRBV28	NA	CASSAIGLVQSYEQYF	TGTGCCAGCAGTGCTATAGGACTAGTCCAATCCTACGAGCAGTACTTC
TRBD1	TRBJ2-5	TRBV29-1	few	CSARTGGQETQYF	TGCAGCGCCCGGACAGGGGGGCAAGAGACCCAGTACTTC
TRBD1	TRBJ1-2	TRBV15	NA	CATSLQGVNYGYTF	TGTGCCACCAGCTTACAGGGGGTTAACTATGGCTACACCTTC
NA	TRBJ1-4	TRBV7-2	many	CASSLVGRGEKLFF	TGTGCCAGCAGCTTAGTAGGCAGGGGTGAAAAACTGTTTTTT
TRBD2	TRBJ2-1	TRBV7-9	NA	CASSLGLVSAFF	TGTGCCAGCAGCCTCGGACTAGTAAGCGCGTTCTTC
NA	TRBJ1-2	TRBV12-3/TRBV12-4	many	CASTTRGTFYGYTF	TGTGCCAGCACCACCAGAGGGACCTTCTATGGCTACACCTTC
NA	TRBJ2-7	TRBV18	NA	CASSPRSGEQYF	TGTGCCAGCTCACCACGGAGCGGAGAGCAGTACTTC
NA	TRBJ2-1	TRBV5-1	many	CASRYVVQGGNEQFF	TGCGCCAGCAGGTATGTCGTCCAGGGTGGCAATGAGCAGTTCTTC
NA	TRBJ2-4	TRBV5-5	NA	CASSLVPAGGKNIQYF	TGTGCCAGCAGCTTGGTGCCCGCCGGAGGCAAAAACATTCAGTACTTC
NA	TRBJ2-7	TRBV27	few	CASSQMGAEQYF	TGTGCCAGCAGCCAAATGGGGGCAGAGCAGTACTTC
NA	TRBJ1-2	TRBV10-3	few	CAIRRTSRQSSNYGYTF	TGTGCCATCAGGAGAACCTCCCGACAGTCCTCTAACTATGGCTACACCTTC
NA	TRBJ1-4	TRBV18	NA	CASSPRVATASNEKLFF	TGTGCCAGCTCACCACGAGTAGCAACAGCCAGTAATGAAAAACTGTTTTTT
TRBD2	TRBJ2-1	TRBV25-1	NA	CASSESGGRGNEQFF	TGTGCCAGCAGTGAATCGGGCGGGAGGGGAAATGAGCAGTTCTTC
NA	TRBJ1-3	TRBV7-8	few	CASSLALQGSGNTIYF	TGTGCCAGCAGCTTAGCACTACAGGGCTCTGGAAACACCATATATTTT
NA	TRBJ2-7	TRBV6-2/TRBV6-3	NA	CASRSTGPYEQYF	TGTGCCAGCAGGTCGACGGGTCCCTACGAGCAGTACTTC
TRBD2	TRBJ2-5	TRBV18	many	CASSPGLEETQYF	TGTGCCAGCTCACCGGGACTAGAAGAGACCCAGTACTTC
NA	TRBJ2-7	TRBV18	many	CASSPYQGSYEQYF	TGTGCCAGCTCACCCTATCAGGGATCGTACGAGCAGTACTTC
NA	TRBJ1-5	TRBV29-1	many	CSVVAGTSNQPQHF	TGCAGCGTTGTGGCTGGGACAAGCAATCAGCCCCAGCATTTT
NA	TRBJ2-7	TRBV28	NA	CASSLGTSRGEQYF	TGTGCCAGCAGTTTGGGGACCTCCCGGGGGGAGCAGTACTTC
NA	TRBJ1-1	TRBV20-1	few	CSARDRVNTEAFF	TGCAGTGCTAGAGATCGCGTGAACACTGAAGCTTTCTTT
NA	TRBJ2-7	TRBV7-6	few	CASSLAVVNAGEQYF	TGTGCCAGCAGCTTAGCGGTAGTTAACGCGGGGGAGCAGTACTTC
TRBD1	TRBJ2-1	TRBV3-1	few	CASRDRGYNEQFF	TGTGCCAGCCGGGACAGGGGTTACAATGAGCAGTTCTTC
NA	TRBJ2-1	TRBV30	many	CAWSWEGEQFF	TGTGCCTGGAGTTGGGAAGGTGAGCAGTTCTTC
TRBD2	TRBJ2-1	TRBV5-1	NA	CASRAPGLPNNEQFF	TGCGCCAGCAGGGCACCGGGACTACCCAACAATGAGCAGTTCTTC
TRBD1	TRBJ2-7	TRBV28	few	CASRYSTGADEQYF	TGTGCCAGCAGGTACTCGACAGGGGCCGACGAGCAGTACTTC
TRBD2	TRBJ2-1	TRBV20-1	NA	CSATSLLTSGNEQFF	TGCAGTGCTACGAGTTTATTGACTAGCGGAAATGAGCAGTTCTTC
TRBD1	TRBJ2-7	TRBV5-1	NA	CASSLARRDRTYEQYF	TGCGCCAGCAGCTTGGCGCGGCGGGACAGGACCTACGAGCAGTACTTC
NA	TRBJ1-5	TRBV7-9	few	CASSSTGNQPQHF	TGTGCCAGCAGCTCTACAGGGAATCAGCCCCAGCATTTT
NA	TRBJ1-5	TRBV5-1	many	CASRQGPDQPQHF	TGCGCCAGCCGGCAGGGGCCCGATCAGCCCCAGCATTTT
NA	TRBJ2-1	TRBV4-1	NA	CASSFDHGRNEQFF	TGCGCCAGCAGCTTCGATCATGGGAGGAATGAGCAGTTCTTC
TRBD2	TRBJ2-1	TRBV20-1	few	CSARSFLAVDNEQLF	TGCAGTGCTAGATCCTTCCTAGCGGTAGACAATGAGCAGCTCTTC
TRBD2	TRBJ2-1	TRBV7-8	few	CASESGRLYNEQFF	TGTGCCAGCGAGAGCGGGAGGCTCTACAATGAGCAGTTCTTC
NA	TRBJ1-4	TRBV20-1	NA	CSAYGEKLFF	TGCAGTGCTTACGGTGAAAAACTGTTTTTT
TRBD2	TRBJ2-2	TRBV11-2	NA	CASSLRLWGLAGRDTGELFF	TGTGCCAGCAGCCTTCGTCTTTGGGGACTAGCGGGACGGGACACCGGGGAGCTGTTTTTT
TRBD1	TRBJ2-6	TRBV5-7	NA	CASSPGQLISGANVLTF	TGTGCCAGCAGTCCGGGACAGCTCATCTCTGGGGCCAACGTCCTGACTTTC
TRBD1	TRBJ2-2	TRBV10-3	many	CAISGTGVNTGELFF	TGTGCCATCAGCGGGACAGGTGTGAACACCGGGGAGCTGTTTTTT